The clone carrying this T cell receptor (beta chain) was seen only a few times. What it binds is not known. Unique molecular identifiers were carried by the TCR beta cDNA libraries. Input populations of about 0.9 to 10 million T cells gave rise to about 480,000 cDNA molecules. MiXCR was run by TCRdb on the PCR reads, yielding one entry per CDR3 protein. The repertoire consists of about 500,000 distinct CDR3 sequences, with 40% to 55% occurring once and the leading ten covering about an eighth. This specimen belongs to a study of post-analysis software for immune sequencing data. Across the study: Clinical courses comprised relapsing-remitting, secondary progressive and progressive-relapsing multiple sclerosis. Points from the study as a whole: Strong same-batch co-clustering of samples appeared with F measure clustering. Controls' normalized Chao1 diversity significantly exceeded that of multiple sclerosis patients. TRBV5-6, TRBV5-1 and TRBV20-1 belonged to a set of five TRBV segments that were more frequent in patients than controls.

The germline V and J ends were trimmed by 5 bases and 2 bases, with 10 bases remaining between them. Germline-derived CDR1 and CDR2 are MDHEN and SYDVKM. CDR3 size: 15 residues. The sequence was obtained from a girl aged 5-17 years with multiple sclerosis. The sample comprised blood. The genes are TRBV28 and TRBJ2-6, with D perhaps TRBD2 (5 bases). The CDR3 loop is CASSPPGAGANVLTF. CDR3 bases: TGTGCCAGCAGTCCCCCCGGGGCTGGGGCCAACGTCCTGACTTTC.